The subject of this entry is one T cell receptor (beta chain). Data came from immunoSEQ multiplex PCR; TCRdb stores just in-frame clones and leaves some out. The sample has 950,000 to 1,100,000 clones; about four fifths are singletons. These data originate in a study of shared clonotypes between healthy human individuals. The V gene's germline CDR1 is SGHRS and CDR2 YFSETQ. The germline V and J ends were trimmed by 6 bases and 0 bases, with 12 bases remaining between them. The CDR3 spans 14 residues. Healthy HIV-negative adults with no recent acute infections or vaccinations were recruited as donors. Only Caucasian adults living in Nashville, Tennessee made up the donor group.

This sequence joins TRBV5-1 and TRBJ2-5; D gene uncertain. Source material: memory CD4+ T cells from PBMCs. The subset is: CD45RA-negative fraction. The receptor was isolated from a man between 18 and 35 years old in good health. Some clones in this sample may be carry-over from other donors' samples. The CDR3 DNA reads as TGCGCCAGCAAACCCGCACAGTACCAAGAGACCCAGTACTTC. It encodes CASKPAQYQETQYF.